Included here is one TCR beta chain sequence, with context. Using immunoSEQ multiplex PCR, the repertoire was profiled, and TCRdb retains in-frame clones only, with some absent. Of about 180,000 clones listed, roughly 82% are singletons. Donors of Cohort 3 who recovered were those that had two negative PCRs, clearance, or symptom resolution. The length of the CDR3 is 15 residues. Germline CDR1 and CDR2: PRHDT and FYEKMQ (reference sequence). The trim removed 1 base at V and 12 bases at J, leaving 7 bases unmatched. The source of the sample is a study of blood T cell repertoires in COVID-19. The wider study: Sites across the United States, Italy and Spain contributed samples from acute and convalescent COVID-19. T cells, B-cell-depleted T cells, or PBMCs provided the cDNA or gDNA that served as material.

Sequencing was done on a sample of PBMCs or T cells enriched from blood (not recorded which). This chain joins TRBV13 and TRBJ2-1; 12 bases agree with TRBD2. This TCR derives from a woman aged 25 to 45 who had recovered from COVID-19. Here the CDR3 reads CASSLASGGELGQFF. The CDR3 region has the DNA TGTGCCAGCAGCTTAGCTAGCGGGGGGGAGTTAGGGCAGTTCTTC. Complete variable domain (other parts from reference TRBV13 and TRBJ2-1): AAGVIQSPRHLIKEKRETATLKCYPIPRHDTVYWYQQGPGQDPQFLISFYEKMQSDKGSIPDRFSAQQFSDYHSELNMSSLELGDSALYFCASSLASGGELGQFFGPGTRLTVL.